Detailed here is one TCR beta chain. These data belong to a study of blood T cell repertoires in COVID-19. The wider study: Both acute and convalescent COVID-19 samples were obtained from the United States, Italy and Spain. Sources were T cells, B-cell-depleted T cells, or PBMCs; the material itself was cDNA or gDNA.

Germline V lookup: CDR1 LNHDA, CDR2 SQIVND (reference sequence). This CDR3 has 15 residues. V shed 2 bases and J 5 bases; nucleotides not matched to a gene: 4. In the original processing: Nucleated cell counts were estimated from reference gene primer amplification. TCRdb's table, derived via immunoSEQ multiplex PCR, lists solely in-frame clones and lacks some. That table supplies the V and J calls and clone size; D and trimming were determined from the DNA. The sample records roughly 120,000 clones, about 88% being singletons. The chain recombines TRBV19 with TRBJ1-5, with 9 bases fitting TRBD1. This receptor was obtained from a man in his forties or fifties with acute or convalescent COVID-19. Sequencing used peripheral blood. CDR3 sequence reads: CASSIRDRVHQPQHF. The CDR3 region has the DNA TGTGCCAGTAGTATACGGGACAGGGTTCATCAGCCCCAGCATTTT.